This T cell receptor beta chain came from a study of shared clonotypes between healthy human individuals (dated by TCRdb to about 2020). Study-wide context: The cohort comprised two women and a few men aged 18 to 49 years. For each donor, three plates each were used for CD4 naive and CD4 memory, two plates were used for CD8 naive, and one plate was used for CD8 memory. Leukapheresis yielded between about 0.85 and 10 billion PBMCs per donor. To estimate repertoire size and how much clonotypes are shared between individuals, the study performed deep sequencing of blood TCR repertoires from five healthy adults. To increase sequencing depth and limit assay-specific biases, different laboratories used diverse techniques to prepare libraries and sequence TCR repertoires.

Healthy HIV-negative adults with no recently reported acute infections or vaccinations were included as donors. All donors were Caucasian adults living in Nashville, Tennessee, USA. CD4+ T cells were enriched through magnetic negative selection, after which naive cells were positively selected on CD45RA and the remaining negative fraction served as the memory subset. After blood collection by leukapheresis, PBMCs were isolated using Ficoll-Histopaque density gradient centrifugation and then cryopreserved in the vapor phase of liquid nitrogen. Purity and quantity of every magnetically sorted T cell population were checked by analytical flow cytometry. Genomic DNA was isolated from every sorted fraction and measured by UV absorbance on a Nanodrop 2000c. TCR CDR3 regions were amplified from genomic DNA by multiplex PCR using the deep immunoSEQ assay. Genomic DNA extracted from each cell subset was distributed evenly over all wells of several immunoSEQ 96-well plates, and each plate served as one replicate. For sorted subsets, each replicate PCR was loaded with 200 ng genomic DNA, equivalent to about 33,000 T cell genomes. The purified libraries were quantified using a Qubit 3.0 fluorometer, sized with a Bioanalyzer 2100, and then quantified again using the KAPA Library Quantification kit. Every immunoSEQ 96-well plate was sequenced on a separate single-read 150-cycle Illumina NextSeq 550 flow cell. The original methods were these. Because only junctional sequences without quality scores were contained in the immunoSEQ output, filtering matching that applied to full-length reads could not be performed. Sequences were annotated with PyIR, a Python wrapper for IgBLAST v1.9, using IMGT germline references to assign V/J genes and CDR3. Reads with weak V/J assignments (E-value above 1e-6), missing CDR3, stop codons, out-of-frame junctions, or ambiguous translated residues were removed. V3J clonotypes were defined as sequences sharing an identical inferred V gene, J gene, and CDR3 amino acid sequence. To compute the percentage overlap between repertoires, the number of shared unique clonotypes was divided by the size of the smaller repertoire. RTK rarefaction, the Chao1 estimator, and Recon v2.1 estimates of unobserved clonotypes were used to assess repertoire richness. OLGA was used to compute generation probabilities for all TCRbeta clonotypes that the gDNA method yielded from a handful of donors. TCRdb limited this immuneACCESS table to in-frame rearrangements with V and J called. A share of clones is missing; checked studies link under half to unresolved V genes, and the rest is unexplained. That table gives V, J and clone size, and the DNA gave D and trimming. For this sample the table gives about a million clones, of which roughly 80% were detected only once. In total, the top ten clones hold 0.85% to 1% of the sample.

With regard to this clone: The antigen this receptor binds is unknown. No clone much larger than this one lies a single base away; base qualities are absent.

CDR3 length: 16 amino acids, cysteine to phenylalanine. Only the CDR3 DNA stays, 48 bases, in frame from base 1. V is pared back by 3 bases and J by 0 bases, with 11 bases lying between the germline termini. CDR1 and CDR2 are drawn from the germline V gene: KGHSH, LQKENI. Here is what the overall study found, with its caveats: Based on pairwise subsampling, the degree of clonotype sharing among donors was expected to be affected by sequencing depth. About 5% of naive CD4, more than 3% of naive CD8, 2.3% of memory CD4, and roughly 0.4% of memory CD8 clonotypes were shared across a few donors. Compared with non-shared clonotypes, the clonotypes found in all four sorted-subset donors had higher generation probabilities. Naive subsets generally had larger estimated clonotype richness than memory subsets. Sampling was restricted to blood, and TCR repertoires in tissues likely differ from the TCR repertoires found in blood. Rarefaction of sorted-subset datasets indicated incomplete sequencing despite the large sequencing depth. Because the study included only a small number of donors, the genetic and exposure-history diversity represented was limited.

This TCR was recovered from a man between 18 and 35 years old in good health. Some clones in this sample may be carry-over from other donors' samples. This sequence uses TRBV18 and TRBJ2-2; possibly the D gene is TRBD1, per 5 matching bases. Input material: memory CD4+ T cells from PBMCs. The meaning of the sample's cell subset or site label: CD45RA-negative fraction. The encoded CDR3 is CASSPRGVANTGELFF. The nucleotide sequence is TGTGCCAGCTCACCTAGGGGTGTAGCGAACACCGGGGAGCTGTTTTTT.